The T cell receptor (beta chain) described here comes from a study of tumor-infiltrating lymphocytes in localized non-small cell lung cancer. Germline values: CDR1 SNHLY, CDR2 FYNNEI. V lost 2 bases to trimming and J lost 2 bases; unmatched junction nucleotides: 15. This CDR3 region has 19 residues. The assay was immunoSEQ multiplex PCR, and TCRdb's table has in-frame clones only and misses some. Among 9,900 or so clones listed, about 80% were seen once. What was sequenced was uninvolved lung tissue not adjacent to the tumor. The sequence derives from a human donor with non-small cell lung cancer. The chain is built from TRBV2 and TRBJ2-1; TRBD2 matches 7 bases. CDR3 sequence: CASSEFPHAAGETYNEQFF. The CDR3 nucleotides are TGTGCCAGCAGTGAATTCCCCCATGCCGCGGGAGAGACCTACAATGAGCAGTTCTTC.